This TCR beta chain was profiled in a study of shared clonotypes between healthy human individuals. TCRdb's table, derived via immunoSEQ multiplex PCR, lists solely in-frame clones and lacks some. This table has roughly 2.5 million clones, around nine tenths appearing once. Healthy HIV-negative adults with no recent acute infections or vaccinations were recruited as donors. Study-level findings and limits: The researchers took only blood, and tissue repertoires probably look different. The represented genetic and exposure-history diversity was limited by the small number of donors.

Concerning this clone: The target antigen is unknown.

Sequencing was carried out using naive CD4+ T cells sorted from blood. The subset here: CD45RA+ positively selected. This receptor was obtained from a man younger than 35 in good health.

The CDR3 nucleotides are TGTGCCAGCAGCTTAAGCAGCGGGAGAGGGCAAGAGACCCAGTACTTC. Amino acid sequence: CASSLSSGRGQETQYF. V is TRBV11-2 and J is TRBJ2-5; 8 bases agree with TRBD2. The CDR3 runs to 16 residues. CDR1 and CDR2 (germline): SGHAT, FQNNGV. Trimming took 2 bases from V and 2 from J; bases not matched to a gene: 7. The whole variable domain, filled in from reference TRBV11-2 and TRBJ2-5, reads EAGVAQSPRYKIIEKRQSVAFWCNPISGHATLYWYQQILGQGPKLLIQFQNNGVVDDSQLPKDRFSAERLKGVDSTLKIQPAKLEDSAVYLCASSLSSGRGQETQYFGPGTRLLVL.